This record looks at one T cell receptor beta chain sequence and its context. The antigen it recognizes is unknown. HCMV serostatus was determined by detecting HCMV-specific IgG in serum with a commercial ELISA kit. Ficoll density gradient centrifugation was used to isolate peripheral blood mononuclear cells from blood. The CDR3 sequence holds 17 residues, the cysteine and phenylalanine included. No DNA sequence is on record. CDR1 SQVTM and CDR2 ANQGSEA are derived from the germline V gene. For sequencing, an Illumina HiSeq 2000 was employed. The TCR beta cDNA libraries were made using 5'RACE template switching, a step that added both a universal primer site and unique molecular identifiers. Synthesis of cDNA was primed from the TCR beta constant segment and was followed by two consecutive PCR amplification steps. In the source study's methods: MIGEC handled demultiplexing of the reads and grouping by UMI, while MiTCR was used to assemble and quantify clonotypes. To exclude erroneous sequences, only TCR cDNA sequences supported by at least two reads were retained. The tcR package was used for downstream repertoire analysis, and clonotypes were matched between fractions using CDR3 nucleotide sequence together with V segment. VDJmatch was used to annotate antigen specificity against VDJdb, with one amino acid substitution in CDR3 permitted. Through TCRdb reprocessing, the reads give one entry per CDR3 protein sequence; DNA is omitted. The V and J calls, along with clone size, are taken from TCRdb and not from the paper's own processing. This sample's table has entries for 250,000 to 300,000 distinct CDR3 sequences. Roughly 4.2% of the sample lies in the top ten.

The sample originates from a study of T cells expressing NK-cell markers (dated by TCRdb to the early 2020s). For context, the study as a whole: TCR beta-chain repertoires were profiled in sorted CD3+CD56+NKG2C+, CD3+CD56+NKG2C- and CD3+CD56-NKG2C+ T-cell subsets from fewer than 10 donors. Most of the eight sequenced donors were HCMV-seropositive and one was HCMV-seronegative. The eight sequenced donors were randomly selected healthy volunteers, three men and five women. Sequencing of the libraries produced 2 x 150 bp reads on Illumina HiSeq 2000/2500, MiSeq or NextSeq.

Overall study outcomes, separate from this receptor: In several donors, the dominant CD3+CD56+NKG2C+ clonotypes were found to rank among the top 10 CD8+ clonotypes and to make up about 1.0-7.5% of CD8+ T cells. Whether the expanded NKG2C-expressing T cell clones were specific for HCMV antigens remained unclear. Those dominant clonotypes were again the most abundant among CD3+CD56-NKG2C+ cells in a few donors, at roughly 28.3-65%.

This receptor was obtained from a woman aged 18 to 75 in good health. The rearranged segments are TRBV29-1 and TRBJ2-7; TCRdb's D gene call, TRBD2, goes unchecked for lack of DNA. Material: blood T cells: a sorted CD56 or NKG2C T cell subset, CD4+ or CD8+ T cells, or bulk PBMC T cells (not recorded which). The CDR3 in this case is CSVVASGRRGSAYEQYF.